These 19 T cell receptor beta chains originate from one sample sequenced in a study of CD8 T cells in ankylosing spondylitis. Via MiXCR, TCRdb re-called the 5' RACE reads, giving one row per CDR3 protein. The sample has fewer than 30,000 distinct CDR3 sequences; over 2% are singletons. Sequencing was done on a sample of blood, either unsorted or a sorted T cell fraction (not recorded which). All receptors derive from a female donor with ankylosing spondylitis or in good health (not recorded which).

This clonotype came up many times. The chain links TRBV9 to TRBJ2-7; TRBD1 might be the D (5 bases). V lost 0 bases, J lost 3 bases, and 13 bases lay in between. This CDR3 is built from 15 residues. In germline, CDR1 is SGDLS, CDR2 YYNGEE. As DNA, the CDR3 is TGTGCCAGCAGCGTAGCCACAACAGGTATCTACGAGCAGTACTTC. Translated, it gives CASSVATTGIYEQYF.

This clonotype was seen many times. The chain has TRBV9 and TRBJ1-1; D unclear. Germline V CDR1 and CDR2: SGDLS, YYNGEE. The CDR3 loop spans 12 amino acids. Trimming removed 7 bases at V and 10 bases at J, with 17 bases between. The CDR3 reads CASGDEPEAAFF. CDR3 in DNA: TGTGCCAGCGGCGACGAACCCGAGGCAGCTTTCTTT.

This clonotype was recorded many times. The chain links TRBV9 to TRBJ2-1; D gene ambiguous. V was trimmed by 0 bases and J by 9 bases, leaving 10 bases between them. Germline-derived CDR1 and CDR2 are SGDLS and YYNGEE. The length of the CDR3 is 13 residues. CDR3 sequence reads: CASSVADRTEQFF. CDR3 nucleotide sequence: TGTGCCAGCAGCGTAGCCGATCGGACTGAGCAGTTCTTC.

This clonotype was seen ten or more times. V and J are TRBV9 and TRBJ2-1, with D perhaps matching TRBD2 (7 bases). The germline V and J ends were trimmed by 4 bases and 4 bases, with 15 bases remaining between them. Looked up from germline, CDR1 is SGDLS and CDR2 is YYNGEE. This CDR3 region has 15 residues. In DNA, the CDR3 is TGTGCCAGCAGCTCCCGGGGGGACACTTACAATGAGCAGTTCTTC. Encoded protein: CASSSRGDTYNEQFF.

There are many counts of this clonotype. The CDR3 protein is CASSRTLEETQYF. In DNA, the CDR3 is TGTGCCAGCAGCAGGACTCTTGAAGAGACCCAGTACTTC. V is TRBV9 and J is TRBJ2-5; tentatively, D is TRBD2 (5 bases). Germline CDR1 and CDR2: SGDLS and YYNGEE. V dropped 4 bases and J dropped 3 bases, with 10 bases sitting between them. The CDR3 loop spans 13 amino acids.

Many counts were recorded for this clonotype. The chain has TRBV9 and TRBJ2-5; the match to TRBD1 covers 10 bases. Germline V gene sequence: CDR1 SGDLS, CDR2 YYNGEE. This CDR3 has 15 amino acids. Germline trimming cut 3 bases from V and 4 bases from J; bases unmatched to any gene: 6. CDR3 residues: CASSERDRGGETQYF. DNA of the CDR3: TGTGCCAGCAGCGAGCGGGACAGGGGAGGAGAGACCCAGTACTTC.

Ten or more counts support this clonotype. CDR3 in DNA: TGTGCCAGCAGCGACAGGGAGCACACCGGGGAGCTGTTTTTT. This gives the protein CASSDREHTGELFF. The V call is TRBV9, the J call TRBJ2-2, with a weak D call TRBD1 (6 bases). The CDR3 runs to 14 residues. Trimming took off 3 bases at V and 3 bases at J, with 9 bases between the two ends. The germline V gene encodes CDR1 SGDLS and CDR2 YYNGEE. The full variable domain, completed using reference TRBV9 and TRBJ2-2, is DSGVTQTPKHLITATGQRVTLRCSPRSGDLSVYWYQQSLDQGLQFLIQYYNGEERAKGNILERFSAQQFPDLHSELNLSSLELGDSALYFCASSDREHTGELFFGEGSRLTVL.

Ten or more counts support this clonotype. The chain uses TRBV9 and TRBJ2-7; D may correspond to TRBD1 or TRBD2 (5 bases each). The CDR3 is 16 amino acids. Trimming removed 0 bases at V and 3 bases at J, with 16 bases between. From germline, CDR1 is SGDLS and CDR2 YYNGEE. The CDR3, as DNA: TGTGCCAGCAGCGTAGAGGGGACGGGGTATGACTACGAGCAGTACTTC. Translation: CASSVEGTGYDYEQYF.

This clonotype was counted ten times or more. The V and J genes are TRBV9 and TRBJ2-3, with 9 bases matching TRBD2. CDR3 length: 16 residues. CDR1 and CDR2 from the germline V gene are SGDLS and YYNGEE. V lost 1 base and J lost 2; bases outside the gene matches: 5. The CDR3 loop is CASSVSGLAHTDTQYF. The CDR3 DNA follows: TGTGCCAGCAGCGTATCGGGACTAGCCCACACAGATACGCAGTATTTT.

The table lists this clonotype with many counts. The chain employs TRBV9 and TRBJ2-1, with D possibly being TRBD1 (6 bases). This CDR3 has 15 amino acids. V lost 6 bases and J 10 bases, leaving 23 bases between the germline ends. In germline, CDR1 is SGDLS, CDR2 YYNGEE. CDR3 nucleotide sequence: TGTGCCAGCACCACCCCCCCGGACAGTACTGGGGAGCAGTTCTTC. Translated: CASTTPPDSTGEQFF.

This clonotype was detected many times. Written as DNA, the CDR3 is TGTGCCAGCAGCCCCGGTCTCGACAATTCACCCCTCCACTTT. Translating gives CASSPGLDNSPLHF. The chain employs TRBV9 and TRBJ1-6, with D unclear. The CDR3 has 14 residues. Trimming removed 4 bases from V and 7 bases from J, with 12 bases in between. CDR1 and CDR2 from the germline V gene are SGDLS and YYNGEE.

This clonotype has ten or more counts. V gene TRBV9 combines with J gene TRBJ2-2, with 7 bases lining up with TRBD2. This CDR3 is built from 17 residues. The germline V gene encodes CDR1 SGDLS and CDR2 YYNGEE. The junction had 11 bases not matched to a gene; V was cut back by 0 bases and J by 6 bases. The chain's CDR3 is CASSVGPGGSVAGELFF. The CDR3 DNA sequence: TGTGCCAGCAGCGTAGGACCCGGCGGGAGCGTCGCCGGGGAGCTGTTTTTT.

This clonotype was detected ten times or more. V is TRBV9 and J is TRBJ2-2, with D perhaps matching TRBD1 (6 bases). From germline, CDR1 is SGDLS and CDR2 YYNGEE. V lost 0 bases and J lost 2, with 8 bases in between. This CDR3 has 15 residues. The CDR3 protein is CASSVGDTNTGELFF. CDR3 coding DNA: TGTGCCAGCAGCGTAGGGGACACCAACACCGGGGAGCTGTTTTTT.

This clonotype was observed at least ten times. The CDR3 is CASSPSFLAGSNEQFF. CDR3 in DNA: TGTGCCAGCAGCCCCAGTTTCCTAGCGGGGAGCAATGAGCAGTTCTTC. The V call is TRBV9, the J call TRBJ2-1; 9 positions match TRBD2. Germline CDR1 and CDR2: SGDLS and YYNGEE. CDR3 length equals 16 residues. Germline trimming cut 4 bases from V and 6 bases from J; bases unmatched to any gene: 11. Variable domain in full (rest from reference TRBV9 and TRBJ2-1): DSGVTQTPKHLITATGQRVTLRCSPRSGDLSVYWYQQSLDQGLQFLIQYYNGEERAKGNILERFSAQQFPDLHSELNLSSLELGDSALYFCASSPSFLAGSNEQFFGPGTRLTVL.

In its sample, this clonotype was seen many times. The chain carries TRBV9 and TRBJ2-1, with 8 bases aligning to TRBD1. Germline V lookup: CDR1 SGDLS, CDR2 YYNGEE. The CDR3 extends over 16 amino acids. J lost 7 bases, V lost 5 bases, and 14 bases had no gene match. DNA of the CDR3: TGTGCCAGCAGTCCGAGACAGGGGCGGGTAGCTAATGAGCAGTTCTTC. Encoded protein: CASSPRQGRVANEQFF.

This clonotype was recorded many times. This rearrangement joins TRBV9 to TRBJ2-5, with 13 nucleotides matching TRBD2. This CDR3 is 15 amino acids long. V gave up 4 bases and J gave up 5 bases; unmatched junction bases: 5. CDR1 and CDR2 from the germline V gene are SGDLS and YYNGEE. The DNA for the CDR3 is TGTGCCAGCAGCCCTCGACTAGCGGGAGGTGAGACCCAGTACTTC. It encodes CASSPRLAGGETQYF. Looking up the rest from reference TRBV9 and TRBJ2-5 gives the full variable domain: DSGVTQTPKHLITATGQRVTLRCSPRSGDLSVYWYQQSLDQGLQFLIQYYNGEERAKGNILERFSAQQFPDLHSELNLSSLELGDSALYFCASSPRLAGGETQYFGPGTRLLVL.

This clonotype was found many times. This chain joins TRBV9 and TRBJ2-2; D is ambiguous. In germline, CDR1 is SGDLS, CDR2 YYNGEE. CDR3 length equals 14 residues. V gave up 1 base and J gave up 6 bases, with 10 bases separating them. CDR3 bases: TGTGCCAGCAGCGTAACGGGTTTCTCCGGGGAGCTGTTTTTT. Residues: CASSVTGFSGELFF.

This clonotype was detected many times. The chain joins TRBV9 to TRBJ2-5; 9 nucleotides agree with TRBD1. Germline V gives CDR1 SGDLS, CDR2 YYNGEE. This CDR3 region has 14 residues. With V trimmed by 4 bases and J by 5 bases, 6 bases remained unmatched. CDR3 DNA sequence: TGTGCCAGCAGCTCGGGACAGGGTGTTGAGACCCAGTACTTC. Its translation: CASSSGQGVETQYF.

The chain recombines TRBV9 with TRBJ1-4; no firm D call. There are 15 residues in the CDR3. Germline assignment: CDR1 SGDLS and CDR2 YYNGEE. Deletions cut 0 bases from V and 0 bases from J, with 6 bases between. CDR3 sequence (DNA): TGTGCCAGCAGCGTAGCCCCTACAACTAATGAAAAACTGTTTTTT. Protein product: CASSVAPTTNEKLFF.